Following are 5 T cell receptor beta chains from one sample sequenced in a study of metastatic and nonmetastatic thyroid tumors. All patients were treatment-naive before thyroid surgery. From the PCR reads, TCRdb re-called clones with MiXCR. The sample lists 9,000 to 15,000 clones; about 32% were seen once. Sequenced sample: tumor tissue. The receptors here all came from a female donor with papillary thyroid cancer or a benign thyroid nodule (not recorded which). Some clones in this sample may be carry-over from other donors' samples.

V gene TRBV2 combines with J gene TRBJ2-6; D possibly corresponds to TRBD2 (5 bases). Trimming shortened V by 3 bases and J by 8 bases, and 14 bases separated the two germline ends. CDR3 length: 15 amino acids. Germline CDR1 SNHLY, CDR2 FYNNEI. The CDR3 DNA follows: TGTGCCAGCAGTGATGGGAGATCTGTGTCCAACGTCCTGACTTTC. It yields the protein CASSDGRSVSNVLTF. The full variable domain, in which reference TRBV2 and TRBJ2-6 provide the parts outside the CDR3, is EPEVTQTPSHQVTQMGQEVILRCVPISNHLYFYWYRQILGQKVEFLVSFYNNEISEKSEIFDDQFSVERPDGSNFTLKIRSTKLEDSAMYFCASSDGRSVSNVLTFGAGSRLTVL.

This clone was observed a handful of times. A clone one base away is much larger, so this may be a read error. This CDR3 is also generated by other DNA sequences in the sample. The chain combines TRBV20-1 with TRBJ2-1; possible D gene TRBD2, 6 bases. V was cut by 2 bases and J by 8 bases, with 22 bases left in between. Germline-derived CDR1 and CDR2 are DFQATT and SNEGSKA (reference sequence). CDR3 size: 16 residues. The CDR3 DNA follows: TGCAGTGCTAGATCCCAGGCCGGTACTAGCTTGTATGAGCAGTTCTTC. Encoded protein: CSARSQAGTSLYEQFF.

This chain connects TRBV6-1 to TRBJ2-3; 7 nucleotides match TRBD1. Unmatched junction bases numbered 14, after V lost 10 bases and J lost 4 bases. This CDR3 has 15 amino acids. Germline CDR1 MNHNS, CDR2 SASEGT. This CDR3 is CATVLGTDLPDTQYF. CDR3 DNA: TGTGCCACCGTTCTTGGGACAGACCTACCAGATACGCAGTATTTT.

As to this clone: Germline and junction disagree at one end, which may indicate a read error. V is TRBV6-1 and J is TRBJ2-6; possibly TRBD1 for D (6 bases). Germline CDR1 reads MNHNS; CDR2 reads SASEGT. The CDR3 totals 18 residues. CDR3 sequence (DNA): TGTGCCACCAGCCCGTTAGAGGGGGTGGGCTCTGGGGCAAACGTCCTGACTTTC. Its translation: CATSPLEGVGSGANVLTF.

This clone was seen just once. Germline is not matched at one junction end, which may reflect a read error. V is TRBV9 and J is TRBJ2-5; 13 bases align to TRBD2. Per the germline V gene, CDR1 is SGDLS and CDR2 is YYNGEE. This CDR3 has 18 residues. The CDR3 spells CASSQTSGGSRYQDTQYF. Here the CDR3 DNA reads TGTGCCAGCAGCCAGACTAGCGGGGGGTCCCGGTACCAAGATACCCAGTACTTC. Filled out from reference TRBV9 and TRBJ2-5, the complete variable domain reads DSGVTQTPKHLITATGQRVTLRCSPRSGDLSVYWYQQSLDQGLQFLIQYYNGEERAKGNILERFSAQQFPDLHSELNLSSLELGDSALYFCASSQTSGGSRYQDTQYFGPGTRLLVL.